This TCR beta chain is drawn from a study of blood T cell repertoires in COVID-19. Study-wide context: Acute and convalescent COVID-19 samples came from the United States, Italy and Spain. T cells, B-cell-depleted T cells, or PBMCs supplied cDNA or gDNA.

The CDR3 consists of 16 residues. J lost 6 bases, V lost 6 bases, and 10 bases had no gene match. Per the germline V gene, CDR1 is MDHEN and CDR2 is SYDVKM. In the original workflow: Counts of nucleated cells, estimated from reference gene primer amplification, were obtained. The repertoire was sequenced with immunoSEQ multiplex PCR; TCRdb's copy has only in-frame clones and lacks some. V, J and clone size derive from that table, while D and trimming were established from the DNA sequence. The sample has fewer than 250,000 clones; about 86% are singletons. This clone occurred a few times. Source material: peripheral blood. The chain couples TRBV28 to TRBJ2-2; TRBD2 agrees at 10 bases. This clonotype originated in a woman aged 45-65 years with acute or convalescent COVID-19. The CDR3 here is CASSISGRANAGELFF. As DNA, the CDR3 is TGTGCCAGCAGCATAAGCGGGAGGGCCAACGCCGGGGAGCTGTTTTTT.